This T cell receptor beta chain was observed in a study of blood T cells in healthy people across ages. Sample-barcoded 5' priming and a J-beta primer mix drove a second PCR of about 6 to 12 cycles. From the 5' RACE reads, TCRdb called clonotypes with MiXCR, one entry per CDR3 protein. The data contain some 1.5 million distinct CDR3 sequences, roughly two fifths of them singletons. With 8 bases removed from V and 1 base from J, the gap between germline ends came to 14 bases. The germline V gene has CDR1 MGHDK and CDR2 SYGVNS. CDR3 size: 14 residues. This clonotype was seen only a few times. The specimen sequenced was blood. This clonotype was sampled from a woman aged 18-35 years in good health. This chain uses TRBV25-1 with TRBJ1-1, with D maybe TRBD1 (5 bases). CDR3 in DNA: TGTGCCAGCCCACCGAGGGGAGAGAACACTGAAGCTTTCTTT. Translated, it gives CASPPRGENTEAFF.